Each of the 5 T cell receptor beta chains below was sequenced from the same sample in a study of blood T cell repertoires in COVID-19. Assay: immunoSEQ multiplex PCR; the TCRdb copy retains only in-frame clones and omits some. The table includes some 24,000 clones, 85% to 90% detected once. The specimen was peripheral blood. These receptors were taken from a man aged 65 to 85 with COVID-19, enrolled during active disease.

CDR3 sequence (DNA): TGTGCCAGCAGTAACTCGGGAGAGACAACCGGGGAGCTGTTTTTT. Translating gives CASSNSGETTGELFF. V and J are TRBV11-3 and TRBJ2-2; maybe TRBD2 (6 bases). Germline V gives CDR1 SGHNT, CDR2 YENEEA. The CDR3 is 15 residues long. Trimming left V 6 bases short and J 5 bases short, with 16 bases between.

The gene calls are TRBV10-2 and TRBJ2-1; perhaps TRBD2 as D (6 bases). The CDR3 is 11 amino acids. The V end lost 11 bases, the J end lost 10 bases, and 15 bases lay between the germline ends. The germline CDR1 and CDR2 sequences are WSHSY and SAAADI. CDR3 in amino acids: CASQGGLEQFF. CDR3 in DNA: TGCGCCTCTCAGGGTGGACTAGAGCAGTTCTTC.

The CDR3 protein is CASSWGVAYEQYF. The CDR3 DNA is TGTGCCAGCAGTTGGGGGGTAGCTTACGAGCAGTACTTC. The rearrangement joins TRBV6-6 to TRBJ2-7, with D possibly TRBD2 on 6 matching bases. V was pared by 4 bases and J by 4 bases, with 11 bases between. The CDR3 contains 13 residues. Per the germline V gene, CDR1 is MNHNY and CDR2 is SVGAGI (reference sequence).

This chain joins TRBV5-8 and TRBJ1-6; D perhaps matches TRBD1 (6 bases). Germline values: CDR1 SGHTS, CDR2 YDEGEE. CDR3 length equals 17 residues. Trimming pared 3 bases from V and 1 base from J, leaving 14 bases between. CDR3 sequence (DNA): TGTGCCAGCAGCTACTACAGGGAGACGTCCTATAATTCACCCCTCCACTTT. This sequence encodes CASSYYRETSYNSPLHF.

V gene TRBV18 combines with J gene TRBJ1-3; 7 bases map to TRBD1. The germline gives CDR1 KGHSH, CDR2 LQKENI. The CDR3 sequence is 15 residues long. V lost 5 bases, J lost 4 bases, and 8 bases stayed unmatched. In DNA, the CDR3 is TGTGCCAGCTCATCCGAGACAGGGCCGGGAAACACCATATATTTT. Protein: CASSSETGPGNTIYF.